This TCR beta chain stems from a study of T cells in Graves' hyperthyroidism and ophthalmopathy. There are a few counts of this clonotype. Template material for amplifying TCR beta CDR3 regions consisted of RNA transcripts. During a first-round RT-PCR of the TCR CDR3, the HTBI primer set was used. TCRdb ran MiXCR on the multiplex PCR reads and lists one entry per CDR3 protein. Here the sample spans approximately 640,000 distinct CDR3 sequences, roughly 46% being singletons. Reasons for excluding patients were uncontrolled infection, other autoimmune disease, pregnancy or lactation. Thyroid ultrasound and orbital computed tomography, with clinical symptoms and serum thyroxine and TRAb, informed diagnoses. Trimming removed 0 bases at V and 11 bases at J, with 14 bases between. This CDR3 comprises 13 residues. Germline V gene lookup returns CDR1 SGHRS and CDR2 YFSETQ.

The chain carries TRBV5-1 and TRBJ1-1; D uncertain. Sequences were obtained from peripheral blood or thyroid tissue (not recorded which). The receptor's source is an adult man with Graves' disease, either hyperthyroidism or ophthalmopathy (not recorded which). Here the CDR3 reads CASSLDSPADAFF. The CDR3, as DNA: TGCGCCAGCAGCTTGGACAGCCCTGCCGACGCTTTCTTT.